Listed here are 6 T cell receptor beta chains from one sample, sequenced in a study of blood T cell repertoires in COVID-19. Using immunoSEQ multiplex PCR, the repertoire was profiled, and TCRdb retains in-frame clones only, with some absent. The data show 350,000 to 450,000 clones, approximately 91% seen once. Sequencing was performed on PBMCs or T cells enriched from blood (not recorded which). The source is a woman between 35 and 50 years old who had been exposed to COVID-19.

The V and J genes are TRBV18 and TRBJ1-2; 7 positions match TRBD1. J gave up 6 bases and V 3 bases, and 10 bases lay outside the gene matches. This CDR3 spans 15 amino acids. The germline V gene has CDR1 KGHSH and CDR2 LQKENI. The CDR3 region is CASSPLGQDKDGYTF. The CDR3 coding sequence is TGTGCCAGCTCACCCCTTGGACAGGATAAGGATGGCTACACCTTC. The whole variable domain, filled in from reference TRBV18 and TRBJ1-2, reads NAGVMQNPRHLVRRRGQEARLRCSPMKGHSHVYWYRQLPEEGLKFMVYLQKENIIDESGMPKERFSAEFPKEGPSILRIQQVVRGDSAAYFCASSPLGQDKDGYTFGSGTRLTVV.

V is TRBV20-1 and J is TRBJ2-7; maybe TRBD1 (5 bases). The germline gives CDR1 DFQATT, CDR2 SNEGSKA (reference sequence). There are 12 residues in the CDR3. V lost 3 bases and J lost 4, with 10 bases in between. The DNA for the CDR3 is TGCAGTGCTAGTCCGTCAGGGTACGAGCAGTACTTC. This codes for CSASPSGYEQYF.

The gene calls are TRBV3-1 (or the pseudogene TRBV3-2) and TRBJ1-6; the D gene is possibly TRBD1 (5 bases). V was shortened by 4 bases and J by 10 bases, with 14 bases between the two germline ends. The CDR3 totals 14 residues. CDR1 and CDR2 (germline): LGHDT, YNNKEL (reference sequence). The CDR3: CASSLRDSGSPLHF. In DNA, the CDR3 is TGTGCCAGCAGCCTCCGGGACTCGGGGTCACCCCTCCACTTT.

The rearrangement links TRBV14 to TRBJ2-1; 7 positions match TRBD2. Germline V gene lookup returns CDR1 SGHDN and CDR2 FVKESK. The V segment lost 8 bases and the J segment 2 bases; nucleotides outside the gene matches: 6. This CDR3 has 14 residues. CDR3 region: CASQRRGTYNEQFF. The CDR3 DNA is TGTGCCAGCCAAAGGCGGGGGACCTACAATGAGCAGTTCTTC.

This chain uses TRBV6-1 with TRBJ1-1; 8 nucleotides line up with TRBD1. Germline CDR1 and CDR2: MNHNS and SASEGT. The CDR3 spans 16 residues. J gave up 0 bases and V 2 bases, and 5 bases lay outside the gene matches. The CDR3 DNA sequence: TGTGCCAGCAGTGAATTACAGGGGGTCATGAACACTGAAGCTTTCTTT. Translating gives CASSELQGVMNTEAFF.

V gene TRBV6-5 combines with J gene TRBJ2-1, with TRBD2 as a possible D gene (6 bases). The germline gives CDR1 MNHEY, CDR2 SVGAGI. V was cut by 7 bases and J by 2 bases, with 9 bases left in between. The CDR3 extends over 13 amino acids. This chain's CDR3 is CASKGTAYNEQFF. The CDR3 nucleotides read TGTGCCAGCAAAGGGACTGCCTACAATGAGCAGTTCTTC.